The next 22 T cell receptor beta chains were all read from a single sample in a study of T cell responses to AZD1222 COVID-19 vaccine. Clones were sequenced by immunoSEQ multiplex PCR, and TCRdb holds only the in-frame ones, with some missing. The sample contains some 130,000 clones, approximately 91% of which appear only once. Specimen: peripheral blood, collected 28 days after the second AZD1222 dose. The receptor source for this set is an adult who received the AZD1222 COVID-19 vaccine.

The gene calls are TRBV6-5 and TRBJ2-2, with a tentative D call TRBD1 (6 bases). Per germline, CDR1 MNHEY and CDR2 SVGAGI. Deletions cut 6 bases from V and 1 base from J, with 6 bases between. The CDR3 has 13 residues. DNA for the CDR3: TGTGCCAGCAGGGACAGGAACACCGGGGAGCTGTTTTTT. It specifies CASRDRNTGELFF.

The chain is built from TRBV4-1 and TRBJ2-7; 10 positions agree with TRBD1. The CDR3 runs 15 residues. V lost 4 bases and J lost 2; bases outside the gene matches: 5. Germline CDR1 is MGHRA and CDR2 is YSYEKL. CDR3 DNA: TGCGCCAGCAGCCGCTTCGGGACAGGGGCCTACGAGCAGTACTTC. This sequence encodes CASSRFGTGAYEQYF.

The chain is built from TRBV5-1 and TRBJ2-7; D gene ambiguous. CDR1 is SGHRS, CDR2 YFSETQ, per germline. Trimming removed 0 bases from V and 4 bases from J, with 14 bases in between. This CDR3 comprises 15 residues. In DNA, the CDR3 is TGCGCCAGCAGCTTGGCCTTTCCGGGTCCTTACGAGCAGTACTTC. It encodes CASSLAFPGPYEQYF.

This chain links TRBV15 with TRBJ1-5; TRBD1 is a possible D gene (6 bases). Per germline, CDR1 LNHNV and CDR2 YYDKDF (reference sequence). The CDR3 runs 18 residues. The ends were cut back, 3 bases at V and 0 bases at J, with 18 bases in the middle. CDR3 DNA: TGTGCCACCAGCAGTCCCAGGGGAGGACAGCTTAGCAATCAGCCCCAGCATTTT. This encodes CATSSPRGGQLSNQPQHF. Variable domain in full (rest from reference TRBV15 and TRBJ1-5): DAMVIQNPRYQVTQFGKPVTLSCSQTLNHNVMYWYQQKSSQAPKLLFHYYDKDFNNEADTPDNFQSRRPNTSFCFLDIRSPGLGDTAMYLCATSSPRGGQLSNQPQHFGDGTRLSIL.

This clone showed up just once. The chain uses TRBV9 and TRBJ2-7, with 7 bases aligning to TRBD1. Germline loops: CDR1 SGDLS, CDR2 YYNGEE. V was pared by 6 bases and J by 3 bases, with 15 bases of the junction left unmatched. The CDR3 is made up of 16 amino acids. CDR3: CASTPGSGQRIYEQYF. CDR3 nucleotide sequence: TGTGCCAGCACCCCCGGGTCGGGACAGCGTATCTACGAGCAGTACTTC.

The chain employs TRBV28 and TRBJ1-2; D unresolved. The V and J ends lost 2 bases and 4 bases respectively, with 5 bases between them. The length of the CDR3 is 12 residues. CDR1 is MDHEN, CDR2 SYDVKM, per germline. The CDR3: CASSLRLYGYTF. The CDR3 nucleotides read TGTGCCAGCAGTTTAAGGCTCTATGGCTACACCTTC.

The rearrangement uses TRBV7-8 and TRBJ1-4; D unclear. This CDR3 contains 15 residues. Trimming removed 1 base at V and 5 bases at J, with 11 bases between. Germline V gene data show CDR1 as SGHVS and CDR2 as FQNEAQ. In DNA form, the CDR3 reads TGTGCCAGCAGCTTAGTTCGCCAGGCGAATGAAAAACTGTTTTTT. This translates into CASSLVRQANEKLFF.

The chain recombines TRBV9 with TRBJ2-7; D possibly corresponds to TRBD1 (7 bases). Trimming pared 4 bases from V and 4 bases from J, leaving 15 bases between. Germline V gene sequence: CDR1 SGDLS, CDR2 YYNGEE. The CDR3 has 14 amino acids. CDR3 region: CASSPGGGLYEQYF. The CDR3 coding sequence is TGTGCCAGCAGCCCAGGGGGAGGCTTGTACGAGCAGTACTTC.

The chain carries TRBV6-1 and TRBJ1-2; D remains ambiguous. This CDR3 region has 16 residues. From germline, CDR1 is MNHNS and CDR2 SASEGT. With 3 bases removed from V and 0 bases from J, the gap between germline ends came to 14 bases. CDR3 amino acids: CASSDGPAATNYGYTF. CDR3 coding DNA: TGTGCCAGCAGTGATGGCCCGGCAGCTACTAACTATGGCTACACCTTC.

The chain employs TRBV9 and TRBJ1-5; D perhaps matches TRBD1 (5 bases). V was clipped by 4 bases and J by 7 bases, with 12 bases between them. The germline V gene encodes CDR1 SGDLS and CDR2 YYNGEE. This CDR3 is 13 amino acids long. The chain's CDR3 is CASSTGPDQPQHF. The CDR3 DNA reads TGTGCCAGCAGCACAGGCCCGGACCAGCCCCAGCATTTT.

V is TRBV6-2 or TRBV6-3 and J is TRBJ2-1; unclear D gene. V was clipped by 6 bases and J by 4 bases, with 10 bases between them. The CDR3 runs to 13 residues. Germline V CDR1 and CDR2: MNHEY, SVGEGT. CDR3 amino acids: CASSASLYNEQFF. CDR3 nucleotides: TGTGCCAGCAGCGCCAGTCTTTACAATGAGCAGTTCTTC.

The chain combines TRBV7-3 with TRBJ1-1, with TRBD1 identical over 10 bases. V lost 4 bases, J lost 0 bases, and 2 bases stayed unmatched. Germline CDR1 SGHTA, CDR2 FQGTGA. The CDR3 loop spans 15 amino acids. The CDR3 here is CASSSGQGVNTEAFF. The CDR3 nucleotides are TGTGCCAGCAGCTCCGGACAGGGGGTGAACACTGAAGCTTTCTTT.

Remarks on this clone: The junction shows a germline mismatch at one end, possibly a read error. The chain carries TRBV7-7 and TRBJ2-3, with 9 bases that match TRBD1. The CDR3 contains 14 residues. From germline, CDR1 is SSHAT and CDR2 FNYEAQ (reference sequence). The CDR3 DNA sequence: TGTGCTAGCAGTCGGGACAGGGCGACGGATACGCAGTATTTT. It is translated as CASSRDRATDTQYF.

This chain joins TRBV5-1 and TRBJ2-5; maybe TRBD2 (6 bases). Germline V gene sequence: CDR1 SGHRS, CDR2 YFSETQ. CDR3 length equals 15 residues. V gave up 3 bases and J gave up 4 bases, with 16 bases separating them. CDR3 protein: CASSSGTPFGETQYF. In DNA form, the CDR3 reads TGCGCCAGCAGCTCGGGGACTCCGTTTGGAGAGACCCAGTACTTC.

The rearrangement uses TRBV30 and TRBJ1-3; no firm D call. The V end lost 1 base, the J end lost 2 bases, and 6 bases lay between the germline ends. The CDR3 sequence is 13 residues long. Germline values: CDR1 GTSNPN, CDR2 SVGIG (reference sequence). The CDR3 DNA reads as TGTGCCTGGAGTGGCGGGACTGGAAACACCATATATTTT. Translated: CAWSGGTGNTIYF.

This clone was detected once. The rearrangement uses TRBV7-8 and TRBJ2-1; tentatively, D is TRBD1 (6 bases). CDR1 SGHVS and CDR2 FQNEAQ come from the germline V gene. V lost 5 bases and J 2 bases, leaving 13 bases between the germline ends. This CDR3 is 15 amino acids long. DNA for the CDR3: TGTGCCAGCAGCACAAACAGGGAGACCTACAATGAGCAGTTCTTC. Translating it yields CASSTNRETYNEQFF.

The chain has TRBV7-3 and TRBJ2-3, with TRBD2 as a possible D gene (6 bases). The CDR3 is 15 residues long. Per the germline V gene, CDR1 is SGHTA and CDR2 is FQGTGA. Trimming removed 5 bases from V and 3 bases from J, with 15 bases in between. In DNA form, the CDR3 reads TGTGCCAGCAGCGCCACTAGCTGGAGTACAGATACGCAGTATTTT. Its protein is CASSATSWSTDTQYF.

CDR3 sequence: CASTETGIGYTF. The CDR3 coding sequence is TGTGCCAGCACGGAGACAGGAATCGGCTACACCTTC. The rearrangement links TRBV25-1 to TRBJ1-2, with D perhaps matching TRBD1 (6 bases). Trimming took 7 bases from V and 8 from J, leaving 14 bases between them. The CDR3 contains 12 residues. Germline CDR1 MGHDK, CDR2 SYGVNS.

This clone was observed a handful of times. The chain combines TRBV4-2 with TRBJ1-3; D uncertain. Trimming cost V 0 bases and J 2 bases, with 14 bases left between them. The germline V gene has CDR1 LGHNA and CDR2 YNFKEQ. The length of the CDR3 is 17 residues. CDR3 sequence reads: CASSQEPTSRAGNTIYF. The CDR3 nucleotides are TGTGCCAGCAGCCAAGAGCCGACCAGCAGAGCTGGAAACACCATATATTTT.

This chain joins TRBV10-3 and TRBJ2-7; tentative D call: TRBD1 (5 bases). V lost 2 bases to trimming and J lost 2 bases, with 13 bases between them. The CDR3 consists of 15 residues. Looked up from germline, CDR1 is ENHRY and CDR2 is SYGVKD. CDR3 coding DNA: TGTGCCATCAGTGAGGATCTTACAGGAGCCTACGAGCAGTACTTC. Encoded protein: CAISEDLTGAYEQYF.

This chain links TRBV7-9 with TRBJ2-1; 9 bases line up with TRBD1. The CDR3 is made up of 14 amino acids. V was pared by 7 bases and J by 7 bases, with 8 bases of the junction left unmatched. CDR1 and CDR2 (germline): SEHNR, FQNEAQ (reference sequence). The CDR3 DNA sequence: TGTGCCAGCATTAGAGGGACAGGGTTAAATGAGCAGTTCTTC. Translated, it gives CASIRGTGLNEQFF.

The chain couples TRBV19 to TRBJ1-2, with 10 nucleotides matching TRBD1. J lost 1 base, V lost 4 bases, and 15 bases had no gene match. Germline V gene data show CDR1 as LNHDA and CDR2 as SQIVND (reference sequence). The CDR3 sequence is 19 residues long. CDR3 sequence (DNA): TGTGCCAGTAGTAGAGCATACGCTGCCGGACAGGGGGATAACTATGGCTACACCTTC. Its translation is CASSRAYAAGQGDNYGYTF.